A selection of T cell receptor beta chains follows, all from one sample in a study of blood T cell repertoires in COVID-19. Some clones are missing from TCRdb's copy, which holds only in-frame ones; the method was immunoSEQ multiplex PCR. The repertoire holds 150,000 to 200,000 clones, with roughly three quarters as singletons. The sequencing sample was made of PBMCs or T cells enriched from blood (not recorded which). These receptor sequences come from a woman between 50 and 59 years old with acute COVID-19. Both conserved end residues are part of each CDR3. D genes are given only for firm matches. A clone size is listed for some rows: how often the clone was seen (once, few, many), or a class if it is expanded.

J | size | D | V | DNA | CDR3
TRBJ1-5 | - | TRBD1 | TRBV6-5 | TGTGCCAGCACTCGGACAGGGGGAACCAATCAGCCCCAGCATTTT | CASTRTGGTNQPQHF
TRBJ1-1 | - | - | TRBV10-3 | TGTGCCACCCTCTCGACCAGGAAGAACACTGAAGCTTTCTTT | CATLSTRKNTEAFF
TRBJ2-1 | - | - | TRBV6-1 | TGTGCCAGCAGTGAAGGGACTACTTCCTACAATGAGCAGTTCTTC | CASSEGTTSYNEQFF
TRBJ2-2 | - | - | TRBV7-9 | TGTGCCAGCAGCCCAAGAGGGCCCGGGGAGCTGTTTTTT | CASSPRGPGELFF
TRBJ1-6 | - | TRBD1 | TRBV27 | TGTGCCAGCAGTTTATTGGGACAGGCTTCACCCCTCCACTTT | CASSLLGQASPLHF
TRBJ1-5 | few | - | TRBV29-1 | TGCAGCGGGGATTTAAGCGGTCCCCAGCATTTT | CSGDLSGPQHF
TRBJ2-5 | - | - | TRBV19 | TGTGCCAGTACGACGGGAAAAGAGACCCAGTACTTC | CASTTGKETQYF
TRBJ2-5 | few | - | TRBV6-2/TRBV6-3 | TGTGCCAGCAGTTACGGCCCCGCTACAGGGAAAGAGACCCAGTACTTC | CASSYGPATGKETQYF
TRBJ1-3 | - | TRBD1 | TRBV28 | TGTGCCAGCAGCCCCCACGGGACAGGGGGATACTCTGGAAACACCATATATTTT | CASSPHGTGGYSGNTIYF
TRBJ1-3 | few | - | TRBV29-1 | TGCAGCGTCGAGAGGCAAGGCTCTGGAAACACCATATATTTT | CSVERQGSGNTIYF
TRBJ2-5 | - | - | TRBV6-5 | TGTGCCAGCAGTTACGGGGGGGAGACCCAGTACTTC | CASSYGGETQYF
TRBJ1-4 | - | - | TRBV19 | TGTGCCAGTAGTTCACAGACAACTAATGAAAAACTGTTTTTT | CASSSQTTNEKLFF
TRBJ2-5 | - | TRBD2 | TRBV5-8 | TGTGCCAGCAGTCCGGGACTAGCGGATCGAGAGACCCAGTACTTC | CASSPGLADRETQYF